One sample yielded the 24 T cell receptor beta chains listed below, sequenced in a study of cytomegalovirus exposure and HLA in healthy donors. Profiling relied on immunoSEQ multiplex PCR, and the TCRdb table lists in-frame clones only, not all of them. This sample has 150,000 or so clones; 85% to 90% occur once, and the top ten carry less than 7%. What was sequenced was PBMCs. Source of these receptors: a woman aged 25 to 45 in good health and CMV-seropositive.

This chain joins TRBV7-2 and TRBJ2-5; TRBD2 matches at 8 bases. Trimming removed 3 bases from V and 5 bases from J; junction bases left unmatched: 8. This CDR3 has 15 amino acids. The germline V gene has CDR1 SGHTA and CDR2 FQGNSA. The CDR3 reads CASSFAGTRGETQYF. The CDR3 bases are TGTGCCAGCAGCTTTGCCGGGACTAGGGGCGAGACCCAGTACTTC.

The V and J genes are TRBV7-2 and TRBJ2-7; D remains ambiguous. Germline V gives CDR1 SGHTA, CDR2 FQGNSA. The CDR3 spans 14 residues. V gave up 1 base and J gave up 4 bases, with 11 bases separating them. Here the CDR3 reads CASSLGVIEYEQYF. CDR3 DNA sequence: TGTGCCAGCAGCTTAGGTGTCATCGAGTACGAGCAGTACTTC.

The rearrangement uses TRBV5-1 and TRBJ1-4, with 10 bases matching TRBD1. Germline CDR1 and CDR2: SGHRS and YFSETQ. There are 13 residues in the CDR3. The J segment lost 9 bases and the V segment lost 5 bases, leaving 4 bases of the junction unmatched. The CDR3: CASRLGQGQKLFF. The CDR3 DNA is TGCGCCAGCAGGCTGGGACAGGGGCAAAAACTGTTTTTT.

The rearrangement links TRBV25-1 to TRBJ1-5, with D maybe TRBD1 (5 bases). CDR3 length equals 15 residues. Germline V gene data show CDR1 as MGHDK and CDR2 as SYGVNS. Trimming pared 3 bases from V and 4 bases from J, leaving 13 bases between. The CDR3 sequence: CASSEGRVGNQPQHF. The CDR3, as DNA: TGTGCCAGCAGTGAGGGCAGGGTCGGTAATCAGCCCCAGCATTTT.

This sequence joins TRBV6-6 and TRBJ1-2, with TRBD1 identical over 8 bases. Germline V gene lookup returns CDR1 MNHNY and CDR2 SVGAGI (reference sequence). The V gene end was trimmed by 3 bases and the J gene end by 8 bases; junction bases not matched to a gene: 5. This CDR3 is 13 amino acids long. This chain's CDR3 is CASSYMDRDGYTF. CDR3 DNA: TGTGCCAGCAGTTATATGGACAGGGACGGCTACACCTTC.

The rearrangement uses TRBV18 and TRBJ1-6; 7 nucleotides align to TRBD1. The germline V gene has CDR1 KGHSH and CDR2 LQKENI. Germline trimming cut 3 bases from V and 2 bases from J; bases unmatched to any gene: 4. The CDR3 runs to 16 residues. The DNA for the CDR3 is TGTGCCAGCTCACCCGTGCAGGGGGCCTATAATTCACCCCTCCACTTT. This codes for CASSPVQGAYNSPLHF.

This chain connects TRBV10-3 to TRBJ1-2, with no clear D. Trimming stripped 3 bases from V and 4 bases from J, with 6 bases between. The CDR3 spans 12 residues. Per germline, CDR1 ENHRY and CDR2 SYGVKD. The CDR3 here is CAISEGLYGYTF. The CDR3 DNA is TGTGCCATCAGTGAAGGACTCTATGGCTACACCTTC.

This clone was detected once. The rearrangement links TRBV11-3 to TRBJ2-1, with D tentatively TRBD2 (6 bases). Germline lookup yields CDR1 SGHNT and CDR2 YENEEA. V lost 1 base, J lost 1 base, and 8 bases lay in between. This CDR3 comprises 15 residues. This chain's CDR3 is CASSLGRGSYNEQFF. The CDR3 bases are TGTGCCAGCAGCTTAGGACGGGGGTCCTACAATGAGCAGTTCTTC.

The V call is TRBV9, the J call TRBJ2-3; D unclear. CDR1 is SGDLS and CDR2 is YYNGEE in the germline V gene. Trimming stripped 6 bases from V and 2 bases from J, with 10 bases between. The CDR3 length is 13 residues. The CDR3 spells CASNLRFTDTQYF. The CDR3 nucleotides read TGTGCCAGCAATCTCCGTTTCACAGATACGCAGTATTTT.

This CDR3 is CASIPGGNTEAFF. CDR3 bases: TGTGCCAGCATCCCGGGGGGGAACACTGAAGCTTTCTTT. The chain uses TRBV28 and TRBJ1-1, with D possibly TRBD1 on 5 matching bases. The CDR3 spans 13 residues. The V end was cut by 7 bases, the J end by 1 base, with 10 bases between. From germline, CDR1 is MDHEN and CDR2 SYDVKM.

The chain uses TRBV7-3 and TRBJ2-3; 7 bases line up with TRBD2. The CDR3 is 15 residues long. Trimming cost V 3 bases and J 1 base; bases outside gene matches: 4. The V gene's germline CDR1 is SGHTA and CDR2 FQGTGA. The DNA for the CDR3 is TGTGCCAGCAGCTTTTCCGCGGGAGGCACAGATACGCAGTATTTT. It yields the protein CASSFSAGGTDTQYF.

V usage is TRBV19 and J usage is TRBJ1-4; D unclear. Trimming took 5 bases from V and 0 from J, leaving 13 bases between them. Germline V gene data show CDR1 as LNHDA and CDR2 as SQIVND (reference sequence). The CDR3 spans 16 residues. The CDR3 loop reads CASSPRHHATNEKLFF. The CDR3 DNA follows: TGTGCCAGTAGTCCCCGACACCATGCAACTAATGAAAAACTGTTTTTT. Complete variable domain (other parts from reference TRBV19 and TRBJ1-4): DGGITQSPKYLFRKEGQNVTLSCEQNLNHDAMYWYRQDPGQGLRLIYYSQIVNDFQKGDIAEGYSVSREKKESFPLTVTSAQKNPTAFYLCASSPRHHATNEKLFFGSGTQLSVL.

This clone was seen a single time. The CDR3 nucleotides read TGTGCCAGCAGTGAAGCGCGGACTAGCGGGAGTAATGAGCAGTTCTTC. It yields the protein CASSEARTSGSNEQFF. This chain uses TRBV2 with TRBJ2-1; 13 bases are shared with TRBD2. There are 16 residues in the CDR3. V lost 0 bases, J lost 7 bases, and 3 bases stayed unmatched. Per germline, CDR1 SNHLY and CDR2 FYNNEI. The whole variable domain, remainder taken from reference TRBV2 and TRBJ2-1, is EPEVTQTPSHQVTQMGQEVILRCVPISNHLYFYWYRQILGQKVEFLVSFYNNEISEKSEIFDDQFSVERPDGSNFTLKIRSTKLEDSAMYFCASSEARTSGSNEQFFGPGTRLTVL.

The chain is built from TRBV5-1 and TRBJ2-5, with unresolved D. The germline V gene has CDR1 SGHRS and CDR2 YFSETQ. Trimming cost V 6 bases and J 3 bases, with 15 bases left between them. The CDR3 extends over 14 amino acids. In nucleotides, the CDR3 is TGCGCCAGCATGGAGTTCGGATCGGAAGAGACCCAGTACTTC. Translated: CASMEFGSEETQYF.

The chain combines TRBV5-8 with TRBJ2-7; D gene ambiguous. Germline V gene data show CDR1 as SGHTS and CDR2 as YDEGEE. V lost 5 bases and J 5 bases, leaving 11 bases between the germline ends. There are 12 residues in the CDR3. The CDR3 spells CASRRPRDEQYF. CDR3 in DNA: TGTGCCAGCAGGCGCCCACGGGACGAGCAGTACTTC. Full variable domain (missing parts from reference TRBV5-8 and TRBJ2-7): EAGVTQSPTHLIKTRGQQATLRCSPISGHTSVYWYQQALGLGLQFLLWYDEGEERNRGNFPPRFSGRQFPNYSSELNVNALELEDSALYLCASRRPRDEQYFGPGTRLTVT.

This CDR3 reads CASSLDASGSNGELFF. The DNA for the CDR3 is TGTGCCAGCAGCTTGGATGCTAGCGGGAGTAACGGGGAGCTGTTTTTT. This chain joins TRBV5-4 and TRBJ2-2; TRBD2 matches 10 bases. The CDR3 loop spans 16 amino acids. Germline CDR1 SGHNT, CDR2 YYREEE (reference sequence). V lost 0 bases and J lost 7; bases outside the gene matches: 6.

This clone came up once. This rearrangement joins TRBV2 to TRBJ2-5; 14 nucleotides align to TRBD2. Germline V gene sequence: CDR1 SNHLY, CDR2 FYNNEI. The CDR3 consists of 16 residues. The junction had 9 bases not matched to a gene; V was cut back by 9 bases and J by 3 bases. The DNA for the CDR3 is TGTGCCAGAGGGACTAGCGGGAGAAAAACTAAAGAGACCCAGTACTTC. It encodes CARGTSGRKTKETQYF. The whole variable domain, remainder taken from reference TRBV2 and TRBJ2-5, is EPEVTQTPSHQVTQMGQEVILRCVPISNHLYFYWYRQILGQKVEFLVSFYNNEISEKSEIFDDQFSVERPDGSNFTLKIRSTKLEDSAMYFCARGTSGRKTKETQYFGPGTRLLVL.

The table lists this clone with a count of one. The gene calls are TRBV28 and TRBJ1-1, with D possibly matching TRBD1 (5 bases). The CDR3 spans 19 residues. V was clipped by 5 bases and J by 0 bases, with 25 bases between them. Germline V lookup: CDR1 MDHEN, CDR2 SYDVKM. The CDR3, as DNA: TGTGCCAGCAGTCCAAGATTCGACGGGACTAACATCATGAACACTGAAGCTTTCTTT. It encodes CASSPRFDGTNIMNTEAFF.

The V and J genes are TRBV5-1 and TRBJ1-4; D possibly corresponds to TRBD1 (5 bases). Germline CDR1 is SGHRS and CDR2 is YFSETQ. The CDR3 runs 14 residues. Trimming cost V 7 bases and J 0 bases, with 10 bases left between them. CDR3 residues: CASCETATNEKLFF. Here the CDR3 DNA reads TGCGCCAGCTGTGAGACAGCAACTAATGAAAAACTGTTTTTT.

The rearrangement links TRBV29-1 to TRBJ2-7; D ambiguous. CDR1 is SQVTM, CDR2 ANQGSEA, per germline. Trimming shortened V by 4 bases and J by 0 bases, and 13 bases separated the two germline ends. The CDR3 totals 14 residues. The CDR3 is CSVVATRHSYEQYF. DNA of the CDR3: TGCAGCGTTGTGGCCACTCGACACTCCTACGAGCAGTACTTC.

The V gene is TRBV19, the J gene TRBJ2-1; 7 nucleotides align to TRBD1. The V and J ends lost 5 bases and 1 base, in that order; junction bases with no gene match: 5. Germline CDR1 LNHDA, CDR2 SQIVND (reference sequence). The CDR3 covers 15 residues. CDR3 amino acids: CASSLTGSSYNEQFF. The CDR3 DNA follows: TGTGCCAGTAGTCTGACAGGGTCTTCCTACAATGAGCAGTTCTTC.

Concerning this clone: In the same sample, other DNA sequences code for this CDR3. The V call is TRBV27, the J call TRBJ2-7, with a tentative D call TRBD2 (6 bases). V gave up 3 bases and J gave up 2 bases, with 8 bases separating them. CDR1 and CDR2 from the germline V gene are MNHEY and SMNVEV (reference sequence). There are 13 residues in the CDR3. CDR3 sequence: CASSLRGTYEQYF. DNA of the CDR3: TGTGCCAGCAGTTTGCGGGGCACCTACGAGCAGTACTTC.

This chain connects TRBV11-3 to TRBJ1-4; weak D call: TRBD1 (6 bases). The CDR3 is 17 amino acids. Germline CDR1 and CDR2: SGHNT and YENEEA. Trimming stripped 3 bases from V and 7 bases from J, with 21 bases between. DNA for the CDR3: TGTGCCAGCAGCTTTATTTTTATTTGGGGACATCTTGAAAAACTGTTTTTT. Translation gives CASSFIFIWGHLEKLFF. The full variable domain, completed using reference TRBV11-3 and TRBJ1-4, is EAGVVQSPRYKIIEKKQPVAFWCNPISGHNTLYWYLQNLGQGPELLIRYENEEAVDDSQLPKDRFSAERLKGVDSTLKIQPAELGDSAVYLCASSFIFIWGHLEKLFFGSGTQLSVL.

This clone was observed a handful of times. The DNA of the CDR3 is TGTGCCAGCAGGAAGACTAGCGGGACCTACAATGAGCAGTTCTTC. It yields the protein CASRKTSGTYNEQFF. The genes are TRBV2 and TRBJ2-1; 11 bases align to TRBD2. The length of the CDR3 is 15 residues. Losses at the gene ends were 6 bases for V and 2 bases for J; bases not matched to a gene: 3. The germline V gene encodes CDR1 SNHLY and CDR2 FYNNEI.